This T cell receptor (beta chain) was recorded in a study of OX40 agonist ivuxolimab in advanced cancers. Study background: The patients received ivuxolimab by intravenous route every 2 weeks at 0.01 to 10 mg/kg.

Losses at the gene ends were 3 bases for V and 4 bases for J; bases not matched to a gene: 4. The germline CDR1 and CDR2 sequences are LGHNA and YSLEER. This CDR3 has 14 residues. TCRdb's copy holds only in-frame clones and misses some; the assay was immunoSEQ multiplex PCR. The sample holds around 94,000 clones, roughly 89% seen once. This rearrangement joins TRBV4-3 to TRBJ2-7; 9 bases agree with TRBD2. This receptor was identified in an adult with an advanced solid tumor such as melanoma, head and neck, liver or kidney cancer. Material: CD4+ or CD8+ T cells sorted from blood, obtained in a trial of the OX40 agonist ivuxolimab. The CDR3 nucleotides read TGCGCCAGCAGCCACGGGACTAGCAGGTACGAGCAGTACTTC. Translated: CASSHGTSRYEQYF.